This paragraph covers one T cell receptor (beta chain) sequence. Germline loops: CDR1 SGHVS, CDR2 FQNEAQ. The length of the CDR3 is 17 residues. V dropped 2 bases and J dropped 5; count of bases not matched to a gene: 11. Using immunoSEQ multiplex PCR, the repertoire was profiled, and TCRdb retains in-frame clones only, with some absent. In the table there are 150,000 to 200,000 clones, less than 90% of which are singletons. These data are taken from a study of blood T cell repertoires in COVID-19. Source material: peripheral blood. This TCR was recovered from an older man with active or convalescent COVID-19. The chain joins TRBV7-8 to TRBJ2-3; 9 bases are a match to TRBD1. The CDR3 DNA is TGTGCCAGCAGCTTAACCCCGACAGGGGGGAGCGGAGATACGCAGTATTTT. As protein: CASSLTPTGGSGDTQYF.